These 5 T cell receptor beta chains originate from one sample sequenced in a study of blood T cell repertoires in COVID-19. Sequencing used immunoSEQ multiplex PCR; TCRdb keeps in-frame clones, though not all of them. Of about 130,000 clones in the sample, around 77% were seen once. The sample taken for sequencing was peripheral blood. The receptor source for this set is a human donor in a cohort sampled during active COVID-19.

This chain connects TRBV7-9 to TRBJ2-7; 8 positions agree with TRBD1. The CDR3 is 17 amino acids. The trim removed 2 bases at V and 3 bases at J, leaving 12 bases unmatched. Germline-derived CDR1 and CDR2 are SEHNR and FQNEAQ (reference sequence). The CDR3 DNA follows: TGTGCCAGCAGCTTAATGCCAGGGGGCCCCGTCAACTACGAGCAGTACTTC. This sequence encodes CASSLMPGGPVNYEQYF.

The rearrangement uses TRBV2 and TRBJ2-5; TRBD2 is a possible D gene (6 bases). V was clipped by 4 bases and J by 4 bases, with 10 bases between them. Looked up from germline, CDR1 is SNHLY and CDR2 is FYNNEI. The CDR3 extends over 13 amino acids. The CDR3 DNA reads TGTGCCAGCAGTGTGGTGGGGGGAGAGACCCAGTACTTC. Amino acids: CASSVVGGETQYF.

The chain is built from TRBV9 and TRBJ2-7; 7 nucleotides align to TRBD2. The CDR3 runs 15 residues. Looked up from germline, CDR1 is SGDLS and CDR2 is YYNGEE. Trimming took 3 bases from V and 2 from J; bases not matched to a gene: 8. The CDR3 loop is CASSGGPGGAYEQYF. The CDR3 DNA reads TGTGCCAGCAGCGGGGGACCGGGAGGAGCCTACGAGCAGTACTTC.

The CDR3 here is CASSRRESKNSNQPQHF. The CDR3 DNA sequence: TGTGCCAGCAGCCGCCGGGAGTCGAAGAATAGCAATCAGCCCCAGCATTTT. The rearrangement uses TRBV5-6 and TRBJ1-5, with D unresolved. The CDR3 extends over 17 amino acids. The V end was cut by 4 bases, the J end by 0 bases, with 17 bases between. The germline V gene encodes CDR1 SGHDT and CDR2 YYEEEE.

The chain links TRBV12-3 or TRBV12-4 to TRBJ1-1; D perhaps matches TRBD1 (6 bases). The CDR3 has 13 residues. Trimming removed 3 bases at V and 9 bases at J, with 14 bases between. CDR3 residues: CASSFRGATKAFF. The CDR3 nucleotides read TGTGCCAGCAGTTTTCGGGGGGCGACGAAAGCTTTCTTT.